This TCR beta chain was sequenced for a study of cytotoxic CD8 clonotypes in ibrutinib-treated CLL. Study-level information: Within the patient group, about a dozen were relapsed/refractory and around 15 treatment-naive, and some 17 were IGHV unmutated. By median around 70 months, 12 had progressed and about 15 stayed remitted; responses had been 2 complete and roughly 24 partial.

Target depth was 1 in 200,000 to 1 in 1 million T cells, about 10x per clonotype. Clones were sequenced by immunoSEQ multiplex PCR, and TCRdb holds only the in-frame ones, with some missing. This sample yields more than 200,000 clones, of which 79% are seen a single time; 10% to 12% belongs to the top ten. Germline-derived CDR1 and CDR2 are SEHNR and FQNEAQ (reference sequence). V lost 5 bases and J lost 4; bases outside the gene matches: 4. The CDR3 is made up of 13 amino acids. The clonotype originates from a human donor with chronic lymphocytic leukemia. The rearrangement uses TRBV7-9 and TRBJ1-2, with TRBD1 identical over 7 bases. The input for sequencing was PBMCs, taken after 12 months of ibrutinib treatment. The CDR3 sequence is CASSRTGAYGYTF. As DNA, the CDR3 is TGTGCCAGCAGCAGAACAGGGGCCTATGGCTACACCTTC.